Listed here is a single T cell receptor (beta chain). What it binds is unknown. The data originate from a study of shared clonotypes between healthy human individuals. Findings of the study overall: The study drew on few donors, limiting represented genetic and exposure-history diversity.

Naive CD8 cells lacked CD45RO, underwent positive selection for CCR7 and left out terminally differentiated effector memory CD45RA+ cells. Each of the donors was a healthy adult who was HIV-negative and had not had a recent acute infection or vaccination. Using immunoSEQ multiplex PCR, the repertoire was profiled, and TCRdb retains in-frame clones only, with some absent. The data contain approximately 840,000 clones, 90% to 97% of them singletons. Germline assignment: CDR1 SQVTM and CDR2 ANQGSEA. The CDR3 runs 16 residues. The junction had 8 bases not matched to a gene; V was cut back by 1 base and J by 1 base.

The source material was naive CD8+ T cells sorted from blood. The J gene is TRBJ2-3, the V gene TRBV29-1, with TRBD2 matching over 7 bases. The source of this sequence is a man aged 30-40 years in good health. The CDR3: CSVEAPLAVGTDTQYF. CDR3 DNA sequence: TGCAGCGTTGAAGCTCCCCTAGCGGTTGGCACAGATACGCAGTATTTT.